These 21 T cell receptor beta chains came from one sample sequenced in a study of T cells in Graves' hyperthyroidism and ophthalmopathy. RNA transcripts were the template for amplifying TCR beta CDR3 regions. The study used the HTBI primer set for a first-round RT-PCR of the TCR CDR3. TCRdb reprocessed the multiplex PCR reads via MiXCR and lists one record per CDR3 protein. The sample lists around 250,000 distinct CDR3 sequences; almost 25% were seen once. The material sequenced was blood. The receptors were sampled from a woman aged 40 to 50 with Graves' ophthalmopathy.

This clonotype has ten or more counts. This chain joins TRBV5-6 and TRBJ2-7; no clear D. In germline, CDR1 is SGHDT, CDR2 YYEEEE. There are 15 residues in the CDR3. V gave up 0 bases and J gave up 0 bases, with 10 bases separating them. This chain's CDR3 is CASSLGSYSSYEQYF. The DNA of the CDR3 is TGTGCCAGCAGCTTGGGCAGTTATAGCTCCTACGAGCAGTACTTC.

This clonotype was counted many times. In DNA, the CDR3 is TGTGCCGGTTGGGGTGAGGATGAAGCTTTCTTT. Translated: CAGWGEDEAFF. The chain links TRBV24-1 to TRBJ1-1; D is unclear. In germline, CDR1 is KGHDR, CDR2 SFDVKD. The V end was cut by 12 bases, the J end by 7 bases, with 14 bases between. The CDR3 consists of 11 residues.

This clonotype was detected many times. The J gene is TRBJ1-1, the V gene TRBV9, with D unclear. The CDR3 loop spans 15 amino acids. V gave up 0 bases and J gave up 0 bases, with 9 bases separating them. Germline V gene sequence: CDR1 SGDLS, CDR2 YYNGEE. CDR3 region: CASSVALGLNTEAFF. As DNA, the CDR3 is TGTGCCAGCAGCGTAGCTTTAGGACTGAACACTGAAGCTTTCTTT.

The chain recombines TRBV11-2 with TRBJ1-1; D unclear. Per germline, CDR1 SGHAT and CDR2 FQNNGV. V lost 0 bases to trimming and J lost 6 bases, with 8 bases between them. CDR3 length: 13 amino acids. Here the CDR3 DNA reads TGTGCCAGCAGCTTAGACCGGGGTGCTGAAGCTTTCTTT. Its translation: CASSLDRGAEAFF.

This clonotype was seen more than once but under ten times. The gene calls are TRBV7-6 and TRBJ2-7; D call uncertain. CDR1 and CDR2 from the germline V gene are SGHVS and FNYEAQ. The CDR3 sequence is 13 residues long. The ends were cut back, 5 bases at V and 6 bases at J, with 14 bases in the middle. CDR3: CASSPQNSPEQYF. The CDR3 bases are TGTGCCAGCAGCCCCCAAAATTCTCCCGAGCAGTACTTC.

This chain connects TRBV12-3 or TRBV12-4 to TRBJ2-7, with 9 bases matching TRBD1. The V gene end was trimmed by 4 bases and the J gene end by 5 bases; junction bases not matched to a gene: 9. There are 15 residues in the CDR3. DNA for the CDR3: TGTGCCAGCAGTTACAATCCGGGACAGGGAAACGAGCAGTACTTC. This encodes CASSYNPGQGNEQYF.

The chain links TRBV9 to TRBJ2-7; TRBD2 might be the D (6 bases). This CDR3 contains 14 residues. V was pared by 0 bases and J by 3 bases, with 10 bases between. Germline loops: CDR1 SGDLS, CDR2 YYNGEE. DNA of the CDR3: TGTGCCAGCAGCGTAGCGGGAGTACGCTACGAGCAGTACTTC. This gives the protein CASSVAGVRYEQYF.

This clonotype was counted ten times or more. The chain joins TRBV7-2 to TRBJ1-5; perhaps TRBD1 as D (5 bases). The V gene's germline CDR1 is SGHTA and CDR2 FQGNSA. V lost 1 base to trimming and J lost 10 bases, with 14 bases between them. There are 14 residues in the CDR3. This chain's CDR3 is CASSLVADGGPQHF. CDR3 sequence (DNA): TGTGCCAGCAGCTTAGTTGCGGACGGGGGACCCCAGCATTTT.

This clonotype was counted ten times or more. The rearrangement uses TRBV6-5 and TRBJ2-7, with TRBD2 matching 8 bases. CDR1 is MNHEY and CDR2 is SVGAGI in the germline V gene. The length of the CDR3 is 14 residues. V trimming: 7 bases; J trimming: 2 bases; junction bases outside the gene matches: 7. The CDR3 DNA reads TGTGCCAGCACTAGAATTAGCGGGACCTACGAGCAGTACTTC. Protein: CASTRISGTYEQYF.

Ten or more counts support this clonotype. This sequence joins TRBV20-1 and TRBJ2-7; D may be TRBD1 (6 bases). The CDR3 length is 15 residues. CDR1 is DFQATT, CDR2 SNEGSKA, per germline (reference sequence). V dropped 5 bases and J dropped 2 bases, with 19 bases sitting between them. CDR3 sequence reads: CSAPPADSATYEQYF. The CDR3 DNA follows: TGCAGTGCTCCCCCGGCGGACAGCGCAACCTACGAGCAGTACTTC.

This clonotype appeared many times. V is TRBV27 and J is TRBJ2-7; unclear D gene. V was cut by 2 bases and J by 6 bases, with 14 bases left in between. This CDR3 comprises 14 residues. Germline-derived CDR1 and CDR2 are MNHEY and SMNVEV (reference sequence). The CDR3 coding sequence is TGTGCCAGCAGTTTAAGGACCGCCGTAAGCGAGCAGTACTTC. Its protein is CASSLRTAVSEQYF.

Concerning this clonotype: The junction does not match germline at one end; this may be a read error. The CDR3 nucleotides are TGTGCCAGCAGCCAACCGGGACATTTGGAGACACAGTACTTC. Its translation is CASSQPGHLETQYF. V is TRBV28 and J is TRBJ2-5; D might be TRBD1 (6 bases). The CDR3 consists of 14 residues. CDR1 and CDR2 from the germline V gene are MDHEN and SYDVKM.

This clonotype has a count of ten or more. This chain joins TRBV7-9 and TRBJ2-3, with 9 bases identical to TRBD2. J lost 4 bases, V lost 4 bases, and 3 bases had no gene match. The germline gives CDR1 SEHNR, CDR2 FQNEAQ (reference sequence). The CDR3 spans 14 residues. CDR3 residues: CASSYSGSADTQYF. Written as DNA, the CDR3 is TGTGCCAGCAGCTATAGCGGGAGCGCAGATACGCAGTATTTT. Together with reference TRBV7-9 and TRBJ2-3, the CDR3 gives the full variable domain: DTGVSQNPRHKITKRGQNVTFRCDPISEHNRLYWYRQTLGQGPEFLTYFQNEAQLEKSRLLSDRFSAERPKGSFSTLEIQRTEQGDSAMYLCASSYSGSADTQYFGPGTRLTVL.

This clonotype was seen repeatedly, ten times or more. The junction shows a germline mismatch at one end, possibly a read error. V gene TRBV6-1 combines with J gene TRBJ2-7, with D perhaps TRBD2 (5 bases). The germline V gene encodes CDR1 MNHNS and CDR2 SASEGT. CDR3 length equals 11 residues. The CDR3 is CASSDTDRRDF. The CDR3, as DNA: TGTGCCAGCAGTGACACGGACCGGCGGGACTTC.

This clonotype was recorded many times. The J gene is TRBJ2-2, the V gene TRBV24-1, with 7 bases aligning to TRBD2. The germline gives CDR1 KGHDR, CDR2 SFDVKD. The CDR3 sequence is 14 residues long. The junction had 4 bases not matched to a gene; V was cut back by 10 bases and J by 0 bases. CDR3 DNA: TGTGCCACGGGGAGGGAACCGAACACCGGGGAGCTGTTTTTT. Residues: CATGREPNTGELFF.

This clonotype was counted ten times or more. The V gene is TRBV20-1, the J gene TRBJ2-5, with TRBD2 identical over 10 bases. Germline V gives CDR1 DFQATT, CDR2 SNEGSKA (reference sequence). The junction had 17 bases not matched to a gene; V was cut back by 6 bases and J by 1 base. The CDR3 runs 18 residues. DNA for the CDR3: TGCAGTGCGCTCCCCCGGGACACCCGACTAGCGGGCCAAGAGACCCAGTACTTC. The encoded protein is CSALPRDTRLAGQETQYF.

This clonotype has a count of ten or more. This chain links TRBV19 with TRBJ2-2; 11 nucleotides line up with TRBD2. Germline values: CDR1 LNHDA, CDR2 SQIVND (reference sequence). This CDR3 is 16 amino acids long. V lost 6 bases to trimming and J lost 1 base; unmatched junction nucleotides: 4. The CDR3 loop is CASRTGTSGNTGELFF. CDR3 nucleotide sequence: TGTGCCAGTAGGACCGGGACTAGCGGGAACACCGGGGAGCTGTTTTTT.

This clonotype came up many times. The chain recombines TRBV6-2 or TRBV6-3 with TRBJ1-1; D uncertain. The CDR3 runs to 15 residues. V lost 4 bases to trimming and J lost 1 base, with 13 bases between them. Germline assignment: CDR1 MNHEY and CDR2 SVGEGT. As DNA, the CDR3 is TGTGCCAGCAGTTGGACGGCTATTACGAACACTGAAGCTTTCTTT. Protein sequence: CASSWTAITNTEAFF.

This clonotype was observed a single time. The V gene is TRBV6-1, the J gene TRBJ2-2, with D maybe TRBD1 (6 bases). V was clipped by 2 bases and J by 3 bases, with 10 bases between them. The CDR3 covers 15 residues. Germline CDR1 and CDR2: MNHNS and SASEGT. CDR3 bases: TGTGCCAGCAGTGAATTTAGACAGGACACCGGGGAGCTGTTTTTT. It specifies CASSEFRQDTGELFF.

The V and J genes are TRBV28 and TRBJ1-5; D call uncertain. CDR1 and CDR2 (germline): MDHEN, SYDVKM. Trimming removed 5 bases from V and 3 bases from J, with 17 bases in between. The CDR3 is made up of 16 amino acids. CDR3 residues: CASSRFPISTNQPQHF. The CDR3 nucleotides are TGTGCCAGCAGTCGATTCCCCATCAGCACCAATCAGCCCCAGCATTTT.

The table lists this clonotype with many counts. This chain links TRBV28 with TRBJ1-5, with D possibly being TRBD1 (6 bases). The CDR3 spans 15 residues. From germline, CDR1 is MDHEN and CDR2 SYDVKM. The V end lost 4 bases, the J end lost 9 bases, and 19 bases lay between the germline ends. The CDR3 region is CASSSPAGGLGPQHF. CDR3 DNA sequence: TGTGCCAGCAGTTCCCCTGCTGGGGGGCTAGGGCCCCAGCATTTT.